This is a list of T cell receptor beta chains from one sample in a study of T cell repertoires in cytomegalovirus infection. Using its own MiXCR run on the reads, TCRdb lists one record per CDR3 protein. This sample carries approximately 750,000 distinct CDR3 sequences, under 40% of them seen once, and the ten largest clones take around 2.8%. Material for sequencing was PBMCs. All receptors derive from a human donor in good health (CMV status not recorded). Some clones in this sample may be carry-over from other donors' samples. Each CDR3 is given with its conserved first and last residue. D genes are given only for firm matches. The listing skips clone size in some rows; elsewhere it reads once, few, many or a size class.

j_call d_call v_call clone_size cdr3_nt cdr3_aa
TRBJ2-4 NA TRBV19 once TGTGCCAGTAGTATTGGAGTTGACCGCAGGTCCGCCAAAAACATTCAGTACTTC CASSIGVDRRSAKNIQYF
TRBJ1-1 NA TRBV15 NA TGTGCCACCAGCAGAGAAAGAGACGGGGCGCGGGTCTCTGAAGCTTTCTTT CATSRERDGARVSEAFF
TRBJ2-7 NA TRBV5-3 NA TGTGCCAGCAGCTTTTTGGTTTTAGACCCCAGAAAATCCTACGAGCAGTACTTC CASSFLVLDPRKSYEQYF
TRBJ2-5 TRBD2 TRBV20-1 NA TGCAGTGCTTCCATTGTGGGACTAGCGGGGGGTTCAGAGACCCAGTACTTC CSASIVGLAGGSETQYF
TRBJ2-5 NA TRBV7-8 few TGTGCCAGCAGCTTAGAGGGGGTCACGGGGACCCAGTACTTC CASSLEGVTGTQYF
TRBJ1-5 NA TRBV20-1 NA TGCAGTGCCAACATAGGGAGGGGGAATCAGCCCCAGCATTTT CSANIGRGNQPQHF
TRBJ2-7 NA TRBV6-5 few TGTGCCAGCAGTTACTCGACCGGGGGCCCCTACGAGCAGTACTTC CASSYSTGGPYEQYF
TRBJ1-5 TRBD1 TRBV20-1 NA TGCAGTGCAGCAACCACCGTCCCCGGGACAGGGAGGAATCAGCCCCAGCATTTT CSAATTVPGTGRNQPQHF
TRBJ2-3 TRBD2 TRBV7-2 many TGTGCCAGCAGCTTAGTCCTCGGGCTAGCGGGCCGAGATACGCAGTATTTT CASSLVLGLAGRDTQYF
TRBJ2-1 TRBD1 TRBV28 NA TGTGCCAGCAGTTTCCCCGGACAGGGTGATAATGAGCAGTTCTTC CASSFPGQGDNEQFF
TRBJ2-5 TRBD2 TRBV5-4 NA TGTGCCAGCAGCTTGGGGGGTAGCGGGGAGACCCAGTACTTC CASSLGGSGETQYF
TRBJ1-2 NA TRBV11-2 few TGTGCCAGCAGCTTAGATCTGAGAAGCTATGGCTACACCTTC CASSLDLRSYGYTF
TRBJ2-3 NA TRBV20-1 NA TGCAGTGCTACACGTAGAGGTCTGGGCACAGATACGCAGTATTTT CSATRRGLGTDTQYF
TRBJ2-3 NA TRBV30 few TGTGCCTGGAGTTCGACTAGCACAGATACGCAGTATTTT CAWSSTSTDTQYF
TRBJ1-6 NA TRBV15 few TGTGCCACCAGCAGAGATTACCCAGGGTCGGGTTTCAATTCACCCCTCCACTTT CATSRDYPGSGFNSPLHF
TRBJ1-1 NA TRBV6-6 few TGTGCAAGCAGTCACGGGATGAACACTGAAGCTTTCTTT CASSHGMNTEAFF